The 21 T cell receptor beta chains presented below share a single source sample, sequenced in a study of blood T cell repertoires in COVID-19. The table came from immunoSEQ multiplex PCR; TCRdb's copy has only in-frame clones and leaves some out. The sample shows about 140,000 clones, more than 65% of them seen only once. Sequencing input: peripheral blood. Every receptor here comes from a woman aged 60-70 years with acute or convalescent COVID-19.

This chain connects TRBV28 to TRBJ2-7; TRBD1 might be the D (6 bases). Germline CDR1 is MDHEN and CDR2 is SYDVKM. The V and J ends lost 7 bases and 2 bases respectively, with 12 bases between them. The CDR3 length is 13 residues. CDR3 DNA: TGTGCCAGCACCAACAGGGAAACCTACGAGCAGTACTTC. Protein product: CASTNRETYEQYF.

This chain links TRBV11-3 with TRBJ2-7; TRBD2 agrees at 7 bases. V shed 5 bases, J shed 6 bases, and the junction held 16 bases outside the gene matches. This CDR3 spans 16 amino acids. Germline lookup yields CDR1 SGHNT and CDR2 YENEEA. This chain's CDR3 is CASSERFRGGSTEQYF. The CDR3 DNA reads TGTGCCAGCAGCGAGCGCTTTCGGGGCGGGAGCACCGAGCAGTACTTC.

The chain links TRBV28 to TRBJ1-3; a possible D gene is TRBD1 (5 bases). From germline, CDR1 is MDHEN and CDR2 SYDVKM. This CDR3 comprises 15 residues. Trimming shortened V by 7 bases and J by 0 bases, and 13 bases separated the two germline ends. CDR3 loop: CASTLQAISGNTIYF. For the CDR3, the DNA is TGTGCCAGCACCTTACAGGCCATCTCTGGAAACACCATATATTTT.

CDR3 DNA sequence: TGTGCCAGCAGCCCTGAACCCCGGGGACTAGCATTGAATGAGCAGTTCTTC. This encodes CASSPEPRGLALNEQFF. This chain connects TRBV7-9 to TRBJ2-1; TRBD2 aligns across 9 bases. V was pared by 5 bases and J by 7 bases, with 15 bases of the junction left unmatched. Germline lookup yields CDR1 SEHNR and CDR2 FQNEAQ (reference sequence). The CDR3 length is 17 residues.

The chain has TRBV6-2 or TRBV6-3 and TRBJ2-2; the D gene is possibly TRBD1 (6 bases). The germline CDR1 and CDR2 sequences are MNHEY and SVGEGT. The CDR3 sequence is 14 residues long. V was cut by 0 bases and J by 5 bases, with 7 bases left in between. The CDR3 reads CASSYSGGTGELFF. The CDR3 bases are TGTGCCAGCAGTTACTCAGGGGGAACCGGGGAGCTGTTTTTT.

The chain links TRBV15 to TRBJ1-2; D unclear. The germline V gene encodes CDR1 LNHNV and CDR2 YYDKDF (reference sequence). This CDR3 region has 13 residues. Trimming removed 1 base at V and 4 bases at J, with 7 bases between. CDR3 in DNA: TGTGCCACCAGCAGAGGGGGAGGCTATGGCTACACCTTC. Its translation is CATSRGGGYGYTF.

The rearrangement joins TRBV6-1 to TRBJ2-3, with 7 positions matching TRBD2. J was trimmed by 7 bases and V by 3 bases; bases with no gene match: 19. The V gene's germline CDR1 is MNHNS and CDR2 SASEGT. This CDR3 is 18 amino acids long. CDR3 loop: CASSDPFPLARDGNTQYF. In nucleotides, the CDR3 is TGTGCCAGCAGTGACCCCTTCCCACTAGCGCGGGATGGTAATACGCAGTATTTT.

V and J are TRBV7-9 and TRBJ2-6; 10 bases are shared with TRBD2. Germline CDR1 SEHNR, CDR2 FQNEAQ (reference sequence). This CDR3 is 17 amino acids long. The CDR3 DNA reads as TGTGCAAGCGGACAACTAGCGGGGAACTCTGGGGCCAACGTCCTGACTTTC. It encodes CASGQLAGNSGANVLTF.

The chain joins TRBV3-1 (or the pseudogene TRBV3-2) to TRBJ2-1, with 10 bases lining up with TRBD2. The CDR3 has 13 amino acids. V lost 8 bases, J lost 4 bases, and 2 bases stayed unmatched. The germline V gene has CDR1 LGHDT and CDR2 YNNKEL (reference sequence). As DNA, the CDR3 is TGTGCCAGCTCACTAGCGGGGTACAATGAGCAGTTCTTC. Amino acids: CASSLAGYNEQFF.

V is TRBV24-1 and J is TRBJ2-1; the D gene is possibly TRBD1 (6 bases). Germline lookup yields CDR1 KGHDR and CDR2 SFDVKD. The CDR3 length is 18 residues. Trimming took 3 bases from V and 8 from J, leaving 25 bases between them. DNA of the CDR3: TGTGCCACCAGTGATCCAACCACGACATGGGGGACAAAAGATGAGCAGTTCTTC. Amino acid sequence: CATSDPTTTWGTKDEQFF.

Only a few counts were recorded for this clone. An end of the junction does not agree with germline; a read error may underlie this. The V call is TRBV7-9, the J call TRBJ2-7, with D perhaps TRBD2 (6 bases). Looked up from germline, CDR1 is SEHNR and CDR2 is FQNEAQ (reference sequence). The CDR3 is made up of 13 amino acids. CDR3 bases: TGTGCCAGCAGCCTCCGGGACTCCGACGAGCAGTACTTC. Amino acid sequence: CASSLRDSDEQYF.

V gene TRBV29-1 combines with J gene TRBJ2-7; 10 bases line up with TRBD2. The V and J ends lost 1 base and 6 bases, in that order; junction bases with no gene match: 6. This CDR3 has 14 residues. Germline V gene sequence: CDR1 SQVTM, CDR2 ANQGSEA. In DNA, the CDR3 is TGCAGCGTTGAAGGGTTAGCGGGAGGCCTCGAGCAGTACTTC. Protein product: CSVEGLAGGLEQYF.

The V and J genes are TRBV19 and TRBJ2-2, with 12 positions matching TRBD2. Trimming took 7 bases from V and 5 from J; bases not matched to a gene: 11. The germline CDR1 and CDR2 sequences are LNHDA and SQIVND (reference sequence). The CDR3 length is 17 residues. CDR3 sequence (DNA): TGTGCCAGTACTCCTGGTTGGACTAGCGGGATTACCGGGGAGCTGTTTTTT. It specifies CASTPGWTSGITGELFF.

The chain joins TRBV6-1 to TRBJ2-7; D might be TRBD1 (6 bases). V lost 3 bases to trimming and J lost 3 bases, with 15 bases between them. From germline, CDR1 is MNHNS and CDR2 SASEGT. The CDR3 contains 15 residues. The CDR3 is CASSEQPGHFYEQYF. In nucleotides, the CDR3 is TGTGCCAGCAGTGAGCAACCGGGACACTTCTACGAGCAGTACTTC.

The V call is TRBV9, the J call TRBJ1-5; D is unclear. CDR3 size: 15 residues. Trimming removed 3 bases from V and 1 base from J, with 11 bases in between. From germline, CDR1 is SGDLS and CDR2 YYNGEE. The CDR3 sequence is CASSAAGLSNQPQHF. The CDR3 DNA reads as TGTGCCAGCAGCGCAGCGGGCCTGAGCAATCAGCCCCAGCATTTT.

V usage is TRBV10-3 and J usage is TRBJ2-7; possible D gene TRBD1, 5 bases. Trimming left V 2 bases short and J 3 bases short, with 11 bases between. The CDR3 sequence is 14 residues long. Germline assignment: CDR1 ENHRY and CDR2 SYGVKD. The CDR3 sequence: CAISEGALSYEQYF. The CDR3 DNA reads as TGTGCCATCAGTGAGGGGGCACTCAGCTACGAGCAGTACTTC.

The CDR3 sequence: CASRMNRGEQYF. The DNA for the CDR3 is TGTGCCAGCAGAATGAACCGGGGGGAGCAGTACTTC. The V call is TRBV28, the J call TRBJ2-7; a weak D match, TRBD2 (6 bases). The CDR3 runs to 12 residues. Trimming took 6 bases from V and 7 from J, leaving 13 bases between them. Germline V lookup: CDR1 MDHEN, CDR2 SYDVKM.

The chain has TRBV29-1 and TRBJ2-1; 7 bases are a match to TRBD1. The trim removed 7 bases at V and 7 bases at J, leaving 13 bases unmatched. Germline V gene data show CDR1 as SQVTM and CDR2 as ANQGSEA. This CDR3 has 14 amino acids. The CDR3 DNA reads as TGCAGCGCGGGTAGGGGGCCGCCCAGAAATGAGCAGTTCTTC. As protein: CSAGRGPPRNEQFF.

This chain uses TRBV19 with TRBJ1-6, with D possibly being TRBD1 (6 bases). Germline V lookup: CDR1 LNHDA, CDR2 SQIVND (reference sequence). V was trimmed by 0 bases and J by 3 bases, leaving 6 bases between them. The CDR3 loop spans 15 amino acids. This CDR3 reads CASSIEDSYNSPLHF. As DNA, the CDR3 is TGTGCCAGTAGTATAGAGGACAGCTATAATTCACCCCTCCACTTT. Full variable domain (outside the CDR3, taken from reference TRBV19 and TRBJ1-6): DGGITQSPKYLFRKEGQNVTLSCEQNLNHDAMYWYRQDPGQGLRLIYYSQIVNDFQKGDIAEGYSVSREKKESFPLTVTSAQKNPTAFYLCASSIEDSYNSPLHFGNGTRLTVT.

J is TRBJ2-7 and V is TRBV9; 10 bases are shared with TRBD2. The CDR3 consists of 15 residues. Trimming removed 0 bases from V and 6 bases from J; junction bases left unmatched: 6. Germline CDR1 is SGDLS and CDR2 is YYNGEE. The CDR3, as DNA: TGTGCCAGCAGCGTAGGGCTAGCGGGAGTTAGCGAGCAGTACTTC. Translation gives CASSVGLAGVSEQYF.

The rearrangement joins TRBV7-8 to TRBJ1-2, with unresolved D. V lost 6 bases and J 10 bases, leaving 21 bases between the germline ends. From germline, CDR1 is SGHVS and CDR2 FQNEAQ. The CDR3 consists of 14 residues. The CDR3 DNA reads TGTGCCAGCAGGGCCGGGAGGGTAGGGCATGTCTACACCTTC. Translation: CASRAGRVGHVYTF.